This T cell receptor beta chain derives from a study of T cell responses to AZD1222 COVID-19 vaccine. V was clipped by 5 bases and J by 7 bases; unmatched bases: 4. Germline V gene sequence: CDR1 LGHDT, CDR2 YNNKEL (reference sequence). CDR3 size: 14 residues. Method: immunoSEQ multiplex PCR; TCRdb's copy keeps in-frame clones and lacks some. The table records more than 95,000 clones, 91% of them present only once. The chain couples TRBV3-1 (or the pseudogene TRBV3-2) to TRBJ2-7; 14 bases are a match to TRBD2. The receptor was isolated from an adult in good health. The sample in question was peripheral blood, obtained on day 0 of AZD1222 vaccination. The CDR3 reads CASSRGLAGVEQYF. Here the CDR3 DNA reads TGTGCCAGCAGCAGGGGACTAGCGGGAGTTGAGCAGTACTTC.